A selection of T cell receptor beta chains follows, all from one sample in a study of control samples from healthy donors and cancer patients. Clones were read by immunoSEQ multiplex PCR, and TCRdb kept only the in-frame ones, dropping some. Among fewer than 60,000 clones listed, approximately 89% were seen once. Sequencing was performed on PBMCs. The source of these receptors is a woman in her fifties or sixties with lung cancer. The CDR3 runs from the conserved cysteine through the conserved F or W. The D gene is left open where the match is weak. Clone size is shown for a subset of rows, as once, few, many or a class of expanded clone.

V gene	J gene	D gene	CDR3 length	clone size	CDR3 DNA	CDR3 protein
TRBV7-3	TRBJ1-1	.	13	.	TGTGCCAGCAGCTCAGGCAGAGACACTGAAGCTTTCTTT	CASSSGRDTEAFF
TRBV7-2	TRBJ1-4	.	14	.	TGTGCCAGCAGCGGAGGGATTCTAGTTGAAAAACTGTTTTTT	CASSGGILVEKLFF
TRBV19	TRBJ2-5	TRBD2	16	.	TGTGCCAGTAGTTTTTCGGGACTAGCGGTGACAGAGACCCAGTACTTC	CASSFSGLAVTETQYF
TRBV2	TRBJ1-5	.	13	.	TGTGCCAGCAGTTTCTACATGGATCAGCCCCAGCATTTT	CASSFYMDQPQHF
TRBV10-3	TRBJ2-2	.	12	.	TGTGCCATCAGTCCGCGTCCCGGGGAGCTGTTTTTT	CAISPRPGELFF
TRBV12-3/TRBV12-4	TRBJ2-1	.	13	.	TGTGCCAGCAGTTTTTCCCCGTACAATGAGCAGTTCTTC	CASSFSPYNEQFF
TRBV19	TRBJ1-5	.	16	.	TGTGCCAGTAGTATCGAGGGTTGGTATAGCAATCAGCCCCAGCATTTT	CASSIEGWYSNQPQHF
TRBV18	TRBJ2-7	TRBD1	14	once	TGTGCCAGCTCACCACCCACAGGGGGAGGCGAGCAGTACTTC	CASSPPTGGGEQYF
TRBV7-9	TRBJ2-1	TRBD2	14	.	TGTGCCAGCGAGGGCGGGAGGTCCTACAATGAGCAGTTCTTC	CASEGGRSYNEQFF
TRBV5-1	TRBJ2-3	.	17	.	TGCGCCAGCAGCGCGGATATCCTAGCGAGGCTATCAGATACGCAGTATTTT	CASSADILARLSDTQYF
TRBV7-2	TRBJ2-1	.	15	once	TGTGCCAGCAGCTTAGCCGGAAGCTCCTACAATGAGCAGTTCTTC	CASSLAGSSYNEQFF
TRBV29-1	TRBJ1-1	.	14	.	TGCAGCGCTACAATAGAGCAGGGTAACACTGAAGCTTTCTTT	CSATIEQGNTEAFF
TRBV5-4	TRBJ2-3	TRBD1	16	.	TGTGCCAGCAGCTTGGGACAGGGCGTTCACACAGATACGCAGTATTTT	CASSLGQGVHTDTQYF
TRBV18	TRBJ2-2	.	14	.	TGTGCCAGCTCACCACCGCAGGGGACCGGGGAGCTGTTTTTT	CASSPPQGTGELFF
TRBV5-4	TRBJ1-2	TRBD1	15	.	TGTGCCGGCACCTTTGGAGGGGGCGCGTCGTATGGCTACACCTTC	CAGTFGGGASYGYTF
TRBV18	TRBJ2-1	.	13	.	TGTGCCAGCTCACCACCACTAACGGGTGAGCAGTTCTTC	CASSPPLTGEQFF
TRBV6-2/TRBV6-3	TRBJ2-7	.	15	few	TGTGCCAGCAGTTACTCTCGGCTCAGGGGTAGCGAGCAGTACTTC	CASSYSRLRGSEQYF
TRBV6-4	TRBJ2-4	TRBD1	15	.	TGTGCCAGCAGTGAAGGGGGCGCGACCAAAAACATTCAGTACTTC	CASSEGGATKNIQYF
TRBV27	TRBJ1-5	.	13	.	TGTGCCAGCAGTTGGACAGTCAATCAGCCCCAGCATTTT	CASSWTVNQPQHF
TRBV27	TRBJ2-5	TRBD2	13	.	TGTGCCAGCAGTTTAGCGGGAGGAGAGACCCAGTACTTC	CASSLAGGETQYF
TRBV2	TRBJ1-6	.	14	.	TGTGCCAGCAGTGAGGGGGCGGCTAATTCACCCCTCCACTTT	CASSEGAANSPLHF
TRBV3-1/TRBV3-2	TRBJ1-6	.	17	.	TGTGCCAGCAGCCACATTCGGACAAGGAAGGTTGATTCACCCCTCCACTTT	CASSHIRTRKVDSPLHF
TRBV10-3	TRBJ2-5	TRBD1	14	.	TGTGCCATCAGTCCGGCAGGGGGCCCAGAGACCCAGTACTTC	CAISPAGGPETQYF
TRBV18	TRBJ1-2	TRBD1	14	.	TGTGCCAGCTCCCCCGAAGGGGGCGCCTATGGCTACACCTTC	CASSPEGGAYGYTF
TRBV11-2	TRBJ1-1	.	15	.	TGTGCCAGCAGTTTTTCGGCCCTTCTCGGGACTGAAGCTTTCTTT	CASSFSALLGTEAFF
TRBV7-9	TRBJ2-3	TRBD2	17	.	TGTGCCAGCAGCCCCCTGGCACTAGCGGGTTACACAGATACGCAGTATTTT	CASSPLALAGYTDTQYF
TRBV5-1	TRBJ2-7	TRBD1	14	.	TGCGCCAGCAGAAGTGGGACAGGGCCCTACGAGCAGTACTTC	CASRSGTGPYEQYF
TRBV19	TRBJ1-1	TRBD1	14	few	TGTGCCAGTCGTCCCGGGACAGGGAACAGTGAAGCTTTCTTT	CASRPGTGNSEAFF
TRBV28	TRBJ2-3	TRBD2	18	few	TGTGCCAGCACCCTCGAGGGGCTAGCGGGAGGAAGCACAGATACGCAGTATTTT	CASTLEGLAGGSTDTQYF
TRBV9	TRBJ2-2	.	16	.	TGTGCCAGCAGCGTAGGGTCAGCAGTAAACACCGGGGAGCTGTTTTTT	CASSVGSAVNTGELFF
TRBV9	TRBJ2-7	TRBD2	15	.	TGTGCCAGCAGCGTAACTAGCGGGAGGGCCTACGAGCAGTACTTC	CASSVTSGRAYEQYF
TRBV28	TRBJ2-2	TRBD2	17	.	TGTGCCAGCAGCCTTAGCGGGGGGGTACGGAACACCGGGGAGCTGTTTTTT	CASSLSGGVRNTGELFF
TRBV7-2	TRBJ2-5	TRBD2	17	.	TGTGCCAGCAGCTTATGGGCTAGCGGGGGCTACCAAGAGACCCAGTACTTC	CASSLWASGGYQETQYF
TRBV7-2	TRBJ1-3	.	15	.	TGTGCCAGCAGCCCCTGGGGCGGCTCTGGAAACACCATATATTTT	CASSPWGGSGNTIYF
TRBV28	TRBJ1-2	.	13	.	TGTGCCAGCAGTCCAGGTGGGGGGTATGGCTACACCTTC	CASSPGGGYGYTF
TRBV18	TRBJ2-2	TRBD2	16	.	TGTGCCAGCTCACCTTTGAAGGCGGGAGCGGGCGGGGAGCTGTTTTTT	CASSPLKAGAGGELFF
TRBV25-1	TRBJ1-3	.	14	.	TGTGCCAGCGCTCCAGGAGGATCAGGAAACACCATATATTTT	CASAPGGSGNTIYF
TRBV19	TRBJ1-5	.	16	.	TGTGCCAGTAAAACTAGGGCCTATTATAGCAATCAGCCCCAGCATTTT	CASKTRAYYSNQPQHF
TRBV24-1	TRBJ1-2	.	13	.	TGTGCCACCTTTGGTACCGCTAACTATGGCTACACCTTC	CATFGTANYGYTF
TRBV18	TRBJ2-1	TRBD1	13	.	TGTGCCAGCTCGGGACAGGGTGCCAATGAGCAGTTCTTC	CASSGQGANEQFF
TRBV30	TRBJ2-1	.	18	.	TGTGCCTGGAGTTCGTCAAGCCGTGTACCCTCCAACTACAATGAGCAGTTCTTC	CAWSSSSRVPSNYNEQFF
TRBV19	TRBJ1-1	TRBD1	15	few	TGTGCCAGTAGTATCCGGACAGGGCCGGACACTGAAGCTTTCTTT	CASSIRTGPDTEAFF
TRBV15	TRBJ1-2	.	14	.	TGTGCCACCAGCAGAGATCGACATAGATATGGCTACACCTTC	CATSRDRHRYGYTF
TRBV9	TRBJ2-3	TRBD2	16	.	TGTGCCAGCAGCGTAGGGCCCAGCGGGGCCGCGGGTACGCAGTATTTT	CASSVGPSGAAGTQYF
TRBV6-4	TRBJ1-5	.	15	.	TGTGCCAGCAGTGACTCCGGAGGACACAATCAGCCCCAGCATTTT	CASSDSGGHNQPQHF
TRBV10-3	TRBJ1-3	.	16	.	TGTGCCATCAGTGAGAATTGGCAGCGGATAGGAAACACCATATATTTT	CAISENWQRIGNTIYF
TRBV7-9	TRBJ2-5	TRBD2	16	.	TGTGCCACCAGTTCCGGGCGGCGGGGGGGAGGAGAGACCCAGTACTTC	CATSSGRRGGGETQYF
TRBV21-1	TRBJ1-2	.	10	.	TGTGCCAGCAGCAAGGGGGGATACACCTTC	CASSKGGYTF
TRBV27	TRBJ2-3	.	15	.	TGTGCCAGCACCCCTGCTTTGGTCAGTACAGATACGCAGTATTTT	CASTPALVSTDTQYF
TRBV6-5	TRBJ1-2	.	14	.	TGTGCCAGCAGACTCAGCAGAGGGACGGGGGGCTACACCTTC	CASRLSRGTGGYTF
TRBV19	TRBJ1-5	.	13	.	TGTGCCAGTAGTATCAGGGGTAGTCAGCCCCAGCATTTT	CASSIRGSQPQHF